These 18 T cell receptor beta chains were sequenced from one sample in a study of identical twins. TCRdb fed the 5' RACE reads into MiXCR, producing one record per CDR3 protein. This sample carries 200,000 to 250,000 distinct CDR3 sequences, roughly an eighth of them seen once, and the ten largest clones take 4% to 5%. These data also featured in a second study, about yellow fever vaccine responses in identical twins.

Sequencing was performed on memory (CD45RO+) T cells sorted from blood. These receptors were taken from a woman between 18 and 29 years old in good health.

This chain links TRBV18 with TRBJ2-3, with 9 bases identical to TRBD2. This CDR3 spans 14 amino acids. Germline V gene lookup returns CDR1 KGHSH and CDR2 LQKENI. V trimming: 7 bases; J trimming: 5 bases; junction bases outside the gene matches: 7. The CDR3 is CASFVAGAVDTQYF. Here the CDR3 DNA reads TGTGCCAGCTTTGTAGCGGGAGCCGTAGATACGCAGTATTTT. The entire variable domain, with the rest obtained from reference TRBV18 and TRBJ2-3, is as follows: NAGVMQNPRHLVRRRGQEARLRCSPMKGHSHVYWYRQLPEEGLKFMVYLQKENIIDESGMPKERFSAEFPKEGPSILRIQQVVRGDSAAYFCASFVAGAVDTQYFGPGTRLTVL.

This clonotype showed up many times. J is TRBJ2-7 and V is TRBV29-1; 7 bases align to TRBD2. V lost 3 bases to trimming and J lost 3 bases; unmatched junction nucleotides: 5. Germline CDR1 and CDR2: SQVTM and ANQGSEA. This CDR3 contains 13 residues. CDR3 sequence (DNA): TGCAGCGTTGAGGGGGGGTTCGGCTACGAGCAGTACTTC. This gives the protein CSVEGGFGYEQYF.

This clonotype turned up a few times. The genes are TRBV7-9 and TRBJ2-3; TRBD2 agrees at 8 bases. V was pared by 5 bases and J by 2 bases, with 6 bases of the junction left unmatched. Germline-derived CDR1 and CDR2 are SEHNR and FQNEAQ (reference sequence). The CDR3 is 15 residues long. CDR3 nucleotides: TGTGCCAGCAGCCAGGGACTAGGAGACACAGATACGCAGTATTTT. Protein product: CASSQGLGDTDTQYF.

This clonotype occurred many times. CDR3 bases: TGTGCCAGCAGCTTCCGGGACACCTACAATGAGCAGTTCTTC. Protein: CASSFRDTYNEQFF. This chain uses TRBV11-2 with TRBJ2-1, with D possibly being TRBD1 (6 bases). Trimming took off 3 bases at V and 2 bases at J, with 8 bases between the two ends. The length of the CDR3 is 14 residues. Germline CDR1 is SGHAT and CDR2 is FQNNGV.

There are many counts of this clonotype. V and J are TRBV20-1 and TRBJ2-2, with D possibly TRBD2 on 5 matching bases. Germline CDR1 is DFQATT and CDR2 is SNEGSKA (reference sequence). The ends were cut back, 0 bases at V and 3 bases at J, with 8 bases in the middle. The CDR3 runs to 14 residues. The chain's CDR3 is CSARDHGDTGELFF. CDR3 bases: TGCAGTGCTAGAGATCACGGGGACACCGGGGAGCTGTTTTTT.

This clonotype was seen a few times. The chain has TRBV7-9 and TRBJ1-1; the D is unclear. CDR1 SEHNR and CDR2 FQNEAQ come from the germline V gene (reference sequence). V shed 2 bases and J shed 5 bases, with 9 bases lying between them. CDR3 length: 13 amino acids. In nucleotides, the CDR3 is TGTGCCAGCAGCTTAACAGCGGCGACTGAAGCTTTCTTT. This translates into CASSLTAATEAFF.

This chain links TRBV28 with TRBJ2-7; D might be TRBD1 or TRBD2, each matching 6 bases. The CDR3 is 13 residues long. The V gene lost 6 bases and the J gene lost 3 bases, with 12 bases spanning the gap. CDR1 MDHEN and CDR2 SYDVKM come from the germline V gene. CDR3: CASSWGRGYEQYF. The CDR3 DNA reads TGTGCCAGCAGCTGGGGGCGGGGCTACGAGCAGTACTTC.

CDR3 region: CATSGTHNEQFF. The CDR3 region has the DNA TGTGCCACTAGCGGGACTCACAATGAGCAGTTCTTC. J is TRBJ2-1 and V is TRBV10-3; 9 bases map to TRBD2. Germline-derived CDR1 and CDR2 are ENHRY and SYGVKD. V lost 10 bases and J lost 5; bases outside the gene matches: 3. The CDR3 loop spans 12 amino acids.

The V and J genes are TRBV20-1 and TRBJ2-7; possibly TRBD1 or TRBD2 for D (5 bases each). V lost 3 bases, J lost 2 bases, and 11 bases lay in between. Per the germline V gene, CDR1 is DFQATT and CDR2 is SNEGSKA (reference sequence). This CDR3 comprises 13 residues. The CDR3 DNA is TGCAGTGCTAGGGGCAGGGACCCCTACGAGCAGTACTTC. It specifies CSARGRDPYEQYF.

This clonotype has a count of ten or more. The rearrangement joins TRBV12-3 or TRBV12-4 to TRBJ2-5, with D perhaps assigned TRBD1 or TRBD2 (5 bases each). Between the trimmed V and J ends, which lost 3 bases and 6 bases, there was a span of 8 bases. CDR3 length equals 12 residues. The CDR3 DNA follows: TGTGCCAGCAGTTTTTGGGGGAAGACCCAGTACTTC. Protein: CASSFWGKTQYF.

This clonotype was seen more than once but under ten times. DNA for the CDR3: TGTGCCTGGAGTGTTTCAGGGTGGGGCGGGGAGCTGTTTTTT. The encoded protein is CAWSVSGWGGELFF. The rearrangement joins TRBV30 to TRBJ2-2; D possibly corresponds to TRBD1 (5 bases). Trimming removed 0 bases from V and 7 bases from J, with 12 bases in between. The CDR3 spans 14 residues. Germline loops: CDR1 GTSNPN, CDR2 SVGIG (reference sequence).

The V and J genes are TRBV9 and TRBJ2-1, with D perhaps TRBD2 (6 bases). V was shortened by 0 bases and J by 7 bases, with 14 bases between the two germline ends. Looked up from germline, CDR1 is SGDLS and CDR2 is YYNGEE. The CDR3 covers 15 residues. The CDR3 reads CASSVDPGLVNEQFF. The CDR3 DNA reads TGTGCCAGCAGCGTAGACCCGGGACTCGTGAATGAGCAGTTCTTC.

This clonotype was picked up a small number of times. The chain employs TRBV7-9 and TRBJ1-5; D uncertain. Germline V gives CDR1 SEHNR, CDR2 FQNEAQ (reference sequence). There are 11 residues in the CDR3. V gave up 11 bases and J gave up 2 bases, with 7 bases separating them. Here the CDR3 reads CAQPRNQPQHF. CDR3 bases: TGTGCCCAGCCCCGCAATCAGCCCCAGCATTTT. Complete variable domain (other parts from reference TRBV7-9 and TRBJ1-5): DTGVSQNPRHKITKRGQNVTFRCDPISEHNRLYWYRQTLGQGPEFLTYFQNEAQLEKSRLLSDRFSAERPKGSFSTLEIQRTEQGDSAMYLCAQPRNQPQHFGDGTRLSIL.

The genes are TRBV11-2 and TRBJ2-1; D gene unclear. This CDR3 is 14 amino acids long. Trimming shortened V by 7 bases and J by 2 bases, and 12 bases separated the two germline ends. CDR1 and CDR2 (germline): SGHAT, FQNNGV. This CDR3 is CASNLAGAYNEQFF. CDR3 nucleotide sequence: TGTGCCAGCAACCTCGCCGGCGCCTACAATGAGCAGTTCTTC. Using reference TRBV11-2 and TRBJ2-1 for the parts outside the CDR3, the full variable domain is EAGVAQSPRYKIIEKRQSVAFWCNPISGHATLYWYQQILGQGPKLLIQFQNNGVVDDSQLPKDRFSAERLKGVDSTLKIQPAKLEDSAVYLCASNLAGAYNEQFFGPGTRLTVL.

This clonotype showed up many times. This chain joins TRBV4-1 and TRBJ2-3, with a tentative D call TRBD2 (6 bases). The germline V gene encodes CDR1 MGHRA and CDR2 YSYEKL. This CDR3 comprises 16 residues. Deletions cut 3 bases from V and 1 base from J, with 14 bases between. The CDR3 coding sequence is TGCGCCAGCAGCCAGGTAGTCGGGAGCGGCACAGATACGCAGTATTTT. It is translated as CASSQVVGSGTDTQYF.

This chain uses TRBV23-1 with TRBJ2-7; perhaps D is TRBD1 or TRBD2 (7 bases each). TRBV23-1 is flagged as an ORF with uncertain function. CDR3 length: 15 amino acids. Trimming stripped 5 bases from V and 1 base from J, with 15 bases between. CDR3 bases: TGCGCCAGCAGTGCGTACAGGGGAGGGTCCTACGAGCAGTACTTC. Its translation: CASSAYRGGSYEQYF.

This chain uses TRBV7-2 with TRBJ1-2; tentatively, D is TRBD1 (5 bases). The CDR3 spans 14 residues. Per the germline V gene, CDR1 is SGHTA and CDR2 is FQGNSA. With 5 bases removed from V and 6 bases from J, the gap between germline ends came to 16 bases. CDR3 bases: TGTGCCAGCAGCCCTATGGTCGGGGGAAATGGCTACACCTTC. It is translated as CASSPMVGGNGYTF.

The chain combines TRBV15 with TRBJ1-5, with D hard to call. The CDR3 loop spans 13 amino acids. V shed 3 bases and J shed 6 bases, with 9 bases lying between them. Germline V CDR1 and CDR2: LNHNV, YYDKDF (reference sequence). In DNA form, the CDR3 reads TGTGCCACCAGCAGTGGGTTCGGTCAGCCCCAGCATTTT. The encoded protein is CATSSGFGQPQHF.